This record looks at one T cell receptor (beta chain) sequence and its context. Germline V lookup: CDR1 SEHNR, CDR2 FQNEAQ (reference sequence). The trim removed 4 bases at V and 6 bases at J, leaving 16 bases unmatched. The CDR3 consists of 18 residues. The authors' processing: Reference gene primer amplification yielded estimated nucleated cell counts. Generated by immunoSEQ multiplex PCR, the TCRdb table keeps only in-frame clones and is missing some. D and trimming come from the DNA, and the V and J calls and clone size come from that table. The sample yields about 100,000 clones, roughly 90% seen once. The data derive from a study of blood T cell repertoires in COVID-19. Overall study: Collection of acute and convalescent COVID-19 samples took place in the United States, Italy and Spain.

This sequence was found in a man aged 50 or older with active COVID-19. The V call is TRBV7-9, the J call TRBJ2-2; TRBD2 matches 8 bases. Source material: peripheral blood. CDR3 residues: CASSSGRGAGEGAGELFF. The CDR3 bases are TGTGCCAGCAGCTCGGGTCGAGGAGCGGGAGAGGGGGCCGGGGAGCTGTTTTTT.